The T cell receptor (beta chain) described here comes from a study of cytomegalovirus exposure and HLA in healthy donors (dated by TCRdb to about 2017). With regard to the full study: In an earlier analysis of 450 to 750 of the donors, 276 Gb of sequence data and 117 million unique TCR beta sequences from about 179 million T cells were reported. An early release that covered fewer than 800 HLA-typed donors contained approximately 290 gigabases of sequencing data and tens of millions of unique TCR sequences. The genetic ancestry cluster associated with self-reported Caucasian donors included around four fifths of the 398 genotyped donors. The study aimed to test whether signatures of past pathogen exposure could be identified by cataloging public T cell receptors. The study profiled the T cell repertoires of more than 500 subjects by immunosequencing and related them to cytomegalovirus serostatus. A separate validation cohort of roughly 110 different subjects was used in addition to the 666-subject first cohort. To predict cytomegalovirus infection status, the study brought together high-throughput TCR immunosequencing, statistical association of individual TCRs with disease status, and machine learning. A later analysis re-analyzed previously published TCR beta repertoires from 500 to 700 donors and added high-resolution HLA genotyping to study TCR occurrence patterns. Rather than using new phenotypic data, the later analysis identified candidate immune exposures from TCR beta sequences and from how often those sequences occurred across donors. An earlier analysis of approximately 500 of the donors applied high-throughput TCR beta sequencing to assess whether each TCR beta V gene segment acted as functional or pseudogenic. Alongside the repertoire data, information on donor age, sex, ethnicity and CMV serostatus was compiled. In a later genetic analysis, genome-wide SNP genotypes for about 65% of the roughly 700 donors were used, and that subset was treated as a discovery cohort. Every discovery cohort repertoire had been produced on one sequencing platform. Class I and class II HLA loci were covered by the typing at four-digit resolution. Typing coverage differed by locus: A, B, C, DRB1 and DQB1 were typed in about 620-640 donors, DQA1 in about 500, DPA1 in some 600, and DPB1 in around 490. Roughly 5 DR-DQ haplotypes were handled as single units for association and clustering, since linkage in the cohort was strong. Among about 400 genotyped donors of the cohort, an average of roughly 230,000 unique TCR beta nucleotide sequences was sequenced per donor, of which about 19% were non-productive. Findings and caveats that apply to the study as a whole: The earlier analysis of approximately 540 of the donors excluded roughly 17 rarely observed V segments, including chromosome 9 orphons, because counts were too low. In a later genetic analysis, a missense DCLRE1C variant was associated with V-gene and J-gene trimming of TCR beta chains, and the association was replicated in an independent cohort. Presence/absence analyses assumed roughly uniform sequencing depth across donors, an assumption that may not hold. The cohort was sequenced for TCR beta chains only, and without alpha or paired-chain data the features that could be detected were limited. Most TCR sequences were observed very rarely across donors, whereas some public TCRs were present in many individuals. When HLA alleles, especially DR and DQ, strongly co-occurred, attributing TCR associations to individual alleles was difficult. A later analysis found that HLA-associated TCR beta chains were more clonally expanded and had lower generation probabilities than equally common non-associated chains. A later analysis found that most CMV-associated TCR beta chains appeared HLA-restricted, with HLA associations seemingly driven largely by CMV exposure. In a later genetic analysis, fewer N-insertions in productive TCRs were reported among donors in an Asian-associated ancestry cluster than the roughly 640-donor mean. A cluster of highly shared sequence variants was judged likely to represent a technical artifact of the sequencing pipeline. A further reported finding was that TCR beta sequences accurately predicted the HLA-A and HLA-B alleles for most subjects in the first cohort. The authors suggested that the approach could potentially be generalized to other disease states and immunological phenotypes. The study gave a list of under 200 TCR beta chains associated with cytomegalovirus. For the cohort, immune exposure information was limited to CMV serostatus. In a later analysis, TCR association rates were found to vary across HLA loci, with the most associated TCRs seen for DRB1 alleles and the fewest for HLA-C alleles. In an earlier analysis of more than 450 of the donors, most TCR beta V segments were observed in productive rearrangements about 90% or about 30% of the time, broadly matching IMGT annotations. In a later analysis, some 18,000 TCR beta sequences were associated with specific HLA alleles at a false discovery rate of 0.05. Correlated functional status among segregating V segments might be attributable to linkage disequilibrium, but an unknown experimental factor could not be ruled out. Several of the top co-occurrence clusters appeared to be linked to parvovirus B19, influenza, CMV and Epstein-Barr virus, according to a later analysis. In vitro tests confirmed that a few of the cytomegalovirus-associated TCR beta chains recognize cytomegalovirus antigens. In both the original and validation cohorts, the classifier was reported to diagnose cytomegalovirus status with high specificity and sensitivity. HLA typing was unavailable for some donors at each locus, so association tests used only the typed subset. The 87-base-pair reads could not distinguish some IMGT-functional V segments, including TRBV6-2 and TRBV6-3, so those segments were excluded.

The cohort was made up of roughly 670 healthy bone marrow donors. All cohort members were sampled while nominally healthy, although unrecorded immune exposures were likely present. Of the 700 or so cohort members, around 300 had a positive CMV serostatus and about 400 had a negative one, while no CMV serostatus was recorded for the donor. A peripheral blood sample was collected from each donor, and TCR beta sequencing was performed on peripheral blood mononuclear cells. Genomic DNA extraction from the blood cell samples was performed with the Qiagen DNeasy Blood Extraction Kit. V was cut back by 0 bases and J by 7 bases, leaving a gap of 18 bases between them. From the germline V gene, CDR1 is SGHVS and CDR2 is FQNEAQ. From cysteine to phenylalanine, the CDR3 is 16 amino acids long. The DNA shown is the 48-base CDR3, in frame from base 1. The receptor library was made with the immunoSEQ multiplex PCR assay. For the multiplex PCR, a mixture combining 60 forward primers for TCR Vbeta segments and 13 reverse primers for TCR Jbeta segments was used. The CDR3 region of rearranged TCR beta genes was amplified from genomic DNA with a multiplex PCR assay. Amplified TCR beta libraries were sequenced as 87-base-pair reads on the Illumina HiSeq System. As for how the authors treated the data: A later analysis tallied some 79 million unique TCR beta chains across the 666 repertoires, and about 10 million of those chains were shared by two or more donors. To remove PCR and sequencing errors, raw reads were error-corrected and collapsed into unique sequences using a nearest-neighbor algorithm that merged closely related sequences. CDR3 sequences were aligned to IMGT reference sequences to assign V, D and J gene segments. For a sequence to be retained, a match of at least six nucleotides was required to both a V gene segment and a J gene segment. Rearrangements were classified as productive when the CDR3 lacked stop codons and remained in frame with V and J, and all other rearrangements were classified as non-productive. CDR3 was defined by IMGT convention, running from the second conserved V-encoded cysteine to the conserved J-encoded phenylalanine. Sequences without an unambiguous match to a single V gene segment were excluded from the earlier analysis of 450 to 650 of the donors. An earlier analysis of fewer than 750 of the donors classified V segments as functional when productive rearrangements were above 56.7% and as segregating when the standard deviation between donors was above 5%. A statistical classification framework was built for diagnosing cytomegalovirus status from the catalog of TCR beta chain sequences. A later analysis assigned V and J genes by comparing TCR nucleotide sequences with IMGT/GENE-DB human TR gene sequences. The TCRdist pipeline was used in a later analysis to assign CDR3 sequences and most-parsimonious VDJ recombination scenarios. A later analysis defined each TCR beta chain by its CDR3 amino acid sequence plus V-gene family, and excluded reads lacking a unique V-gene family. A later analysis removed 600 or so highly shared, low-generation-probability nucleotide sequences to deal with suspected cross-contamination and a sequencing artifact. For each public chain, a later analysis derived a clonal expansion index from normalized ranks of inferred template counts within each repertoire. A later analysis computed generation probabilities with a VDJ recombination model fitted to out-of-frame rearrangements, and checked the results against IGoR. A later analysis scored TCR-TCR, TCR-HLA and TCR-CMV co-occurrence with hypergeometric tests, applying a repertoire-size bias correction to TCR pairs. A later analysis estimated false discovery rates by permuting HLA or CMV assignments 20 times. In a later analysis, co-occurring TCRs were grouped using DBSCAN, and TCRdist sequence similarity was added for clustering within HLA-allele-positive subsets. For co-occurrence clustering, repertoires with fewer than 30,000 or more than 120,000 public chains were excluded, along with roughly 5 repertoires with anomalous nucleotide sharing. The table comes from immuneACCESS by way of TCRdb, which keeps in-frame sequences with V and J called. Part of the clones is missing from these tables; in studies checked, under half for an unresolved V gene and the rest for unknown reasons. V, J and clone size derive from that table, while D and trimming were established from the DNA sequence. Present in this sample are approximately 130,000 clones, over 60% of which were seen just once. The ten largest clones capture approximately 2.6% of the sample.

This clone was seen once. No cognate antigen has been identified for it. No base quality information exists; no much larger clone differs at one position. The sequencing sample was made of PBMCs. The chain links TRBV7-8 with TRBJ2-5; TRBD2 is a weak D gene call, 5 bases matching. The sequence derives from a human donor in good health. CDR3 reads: CASSLAAPGTDGTQYF. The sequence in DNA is TGTGCCAGCAGCTTAGCAGCTCCGGGAACCGATGGGACCCAGTACTTC.